The clone carrying this T cell receptor beta chain has more than one count but fewer than ten. Its matching antigen is unknown. TCRdb analysed the RT-PCR reads with MiXCR anew, one entry per CDR3 protein. The sample records 450,000 to 700,000 distinct CDR3 sequences, about 15% being singletons. The germline V and J ends were trimmed by 4 bases and 5 bases, with 13 bases remaining between them. The length of the CDR3 is 14 residues. The sample comes from a study of response to subunit inactivated influenza vaccine. Study results and caveats: Authors suggested seasonal influenza vaccinations each recruit few new T cells.

The TCR sequence derives from a man in his fifties who received an inactivated influenza vaccine. Here the sequenced sample was PBMCs from blood, taken 12 days after vaccination. J is TRBJ2-3 and V is TRBV12-3 or TRBV12-4; D uncertain. The CDR3 DNA sequence: TGTGCCAGCAGTTCACTTCAGGCGAGAGATACGCAGTATTTT. Protein product: CASSSLQARDTQYF.